This T cell receptor beta chain was obtained from a study of Graves' ophthalmopathy and Graves' hyperthyroidism. Study-level background: Stable hyperthyroidism meant no progression to ophthalmopathy within 18 months of follow-up. Study-wide results and caveats: Most expanded clonotypes from thyroid (those above 0.001 frequency) were also found in blood.

CDR3 regions of TCR beta were amplified from RNA transcripts. Amplification began with first-round RT-PCR using HTBI primers, then second-round multiplex PCR was performed. Each CDR3 protein is one row after TCRdb ran MiXCR on the multiplex PCR reads. The sample has around 1,000,000 distinct CDR3 sequences, about two fifths seen once; the top ten hold over 8.5%. Germline V gene sequence: CDR1 DFQATT, CDR2 SNEGSKA (reference sequence). V dropped 7 bases and J dropped 2 bases, with 23 bases sitting between them. This CDR3 has 16 amino acids. In regard to this clonotype: Its specificity is unknown.

The receptor was derived from an adult man with Graves' hyperthyroidism. The V call is TRBV20-1, the J call TRBJ1-1; D remains unclear. The sequenced sample was peripheral blood or thyroid tissue (not recorded which). The CDR3 DNA reads TGCAGTGTAACCCCCGCATCCGTCGTGGATAACACTGAAGCTTTCTTT. Its translation: CSVTPASVVDNTEAFF.